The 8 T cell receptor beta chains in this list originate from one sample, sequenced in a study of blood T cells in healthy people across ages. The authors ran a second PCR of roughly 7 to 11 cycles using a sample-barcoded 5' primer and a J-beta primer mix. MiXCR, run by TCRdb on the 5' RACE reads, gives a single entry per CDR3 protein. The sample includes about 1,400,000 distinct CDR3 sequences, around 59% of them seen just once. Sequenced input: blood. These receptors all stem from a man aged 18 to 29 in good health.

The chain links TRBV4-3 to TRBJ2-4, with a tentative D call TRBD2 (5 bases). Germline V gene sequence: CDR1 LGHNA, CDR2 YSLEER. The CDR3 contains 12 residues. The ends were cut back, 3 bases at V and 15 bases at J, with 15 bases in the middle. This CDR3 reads CASSQPGGFPYF. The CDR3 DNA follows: TGCGCCAGCAGCCAGCCGGGCGGGTTCCCGTACTTC.

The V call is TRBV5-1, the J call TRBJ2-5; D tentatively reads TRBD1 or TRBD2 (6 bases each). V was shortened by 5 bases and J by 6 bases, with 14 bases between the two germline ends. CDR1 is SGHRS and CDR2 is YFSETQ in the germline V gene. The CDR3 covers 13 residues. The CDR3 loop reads CASSMKGGKTQYF. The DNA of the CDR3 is TGCGCCAGCAGTATGAAGGGGGGAAAGACCCAGTACTTC.

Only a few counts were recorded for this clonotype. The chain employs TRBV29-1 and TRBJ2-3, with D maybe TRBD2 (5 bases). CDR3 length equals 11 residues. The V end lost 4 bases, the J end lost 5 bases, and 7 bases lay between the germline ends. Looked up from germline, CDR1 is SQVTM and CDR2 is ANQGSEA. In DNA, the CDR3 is TGCAGCGTTGGTGAGGGAGATACGCAGTATTTT. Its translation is CSVGEGDTQYF.

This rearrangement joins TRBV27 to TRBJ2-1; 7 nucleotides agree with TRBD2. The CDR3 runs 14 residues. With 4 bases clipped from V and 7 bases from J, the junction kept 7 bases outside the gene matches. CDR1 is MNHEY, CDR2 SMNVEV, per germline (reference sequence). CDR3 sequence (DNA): TGTGCCAGCAGTTGGGGGGGAACGGAAAATGAGCAGTTCTTC. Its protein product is CASSWGGTENEQFF.

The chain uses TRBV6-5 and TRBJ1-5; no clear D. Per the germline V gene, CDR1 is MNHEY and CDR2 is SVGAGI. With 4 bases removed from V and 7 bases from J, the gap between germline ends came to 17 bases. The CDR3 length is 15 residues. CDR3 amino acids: CASSSKKEGWQPQHF. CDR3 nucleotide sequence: TGTGCCAGCAGTTCCAAAAAAGAGGGTTGGCAGCCCCAGCATTTT.

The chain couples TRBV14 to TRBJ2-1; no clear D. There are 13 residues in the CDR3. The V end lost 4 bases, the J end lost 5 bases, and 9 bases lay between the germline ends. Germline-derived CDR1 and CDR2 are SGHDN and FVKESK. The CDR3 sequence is CASSPSLHNEQFF. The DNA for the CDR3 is TGTGCCAGCAGCCCGAGTTTGCACAATGAGCAGTTCTTC.

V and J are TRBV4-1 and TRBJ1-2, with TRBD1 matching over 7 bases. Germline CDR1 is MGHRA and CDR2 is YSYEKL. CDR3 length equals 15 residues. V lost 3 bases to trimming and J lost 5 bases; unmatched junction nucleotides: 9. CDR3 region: CASSQGDSLRYGYTF. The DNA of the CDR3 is TGCGCCAGCAGCCAGGGGGACAGTTTACGGTATGGCTACACCTTC.

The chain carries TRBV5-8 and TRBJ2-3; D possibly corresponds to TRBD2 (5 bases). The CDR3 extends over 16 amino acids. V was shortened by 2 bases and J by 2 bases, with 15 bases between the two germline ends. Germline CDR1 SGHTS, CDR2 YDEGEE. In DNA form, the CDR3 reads TGTGCCAGCAGCTTCCCTCCGGGATCCCTCACAGATACGCAGTATTTT. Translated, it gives CASSFPPGSLTDTQYF.